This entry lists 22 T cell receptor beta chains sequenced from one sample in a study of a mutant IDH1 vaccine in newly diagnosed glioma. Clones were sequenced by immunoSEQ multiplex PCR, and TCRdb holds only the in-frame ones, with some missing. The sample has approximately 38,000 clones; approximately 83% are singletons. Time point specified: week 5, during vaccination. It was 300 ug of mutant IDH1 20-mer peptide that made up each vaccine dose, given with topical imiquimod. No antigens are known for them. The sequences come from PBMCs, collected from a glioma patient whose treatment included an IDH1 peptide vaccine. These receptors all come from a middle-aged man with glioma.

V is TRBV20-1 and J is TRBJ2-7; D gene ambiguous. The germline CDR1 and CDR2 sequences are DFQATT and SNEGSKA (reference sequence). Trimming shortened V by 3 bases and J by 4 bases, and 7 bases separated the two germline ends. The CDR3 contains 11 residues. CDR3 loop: CSASREYEQYF. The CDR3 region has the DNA TGCAGTGCTAGTAGGGAATACGAGCAGTACTTC.

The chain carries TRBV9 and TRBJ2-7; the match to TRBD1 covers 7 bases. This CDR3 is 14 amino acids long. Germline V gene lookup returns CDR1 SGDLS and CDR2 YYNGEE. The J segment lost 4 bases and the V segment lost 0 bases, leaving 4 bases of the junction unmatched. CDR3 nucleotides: TGTGCCAGCAGCGTAGAAGGGACAGCTTACGAGCAGTACTTC. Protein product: CASSVEGTAYEQYF.

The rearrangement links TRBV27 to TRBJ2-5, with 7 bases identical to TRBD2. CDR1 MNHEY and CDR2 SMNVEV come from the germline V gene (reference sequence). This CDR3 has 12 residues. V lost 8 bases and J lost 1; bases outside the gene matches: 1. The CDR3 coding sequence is TGTGCCAGCTGGGGGGGCCAAGAGACCCAGTACTTC. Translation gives CASWGGQETQYF.

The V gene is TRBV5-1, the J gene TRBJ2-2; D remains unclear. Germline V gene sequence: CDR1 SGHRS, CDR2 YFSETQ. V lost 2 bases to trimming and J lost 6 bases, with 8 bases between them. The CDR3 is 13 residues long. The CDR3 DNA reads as TGCGCCAGCAGCTTAGAAGGATCCGGGGAGCTGTTTTTT. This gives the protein CASSLEGSGELFF.

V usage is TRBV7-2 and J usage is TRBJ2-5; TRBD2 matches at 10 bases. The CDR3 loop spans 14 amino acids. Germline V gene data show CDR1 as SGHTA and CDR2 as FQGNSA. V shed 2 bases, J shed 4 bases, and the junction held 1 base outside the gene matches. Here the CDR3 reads CASSLSGRGETQYF. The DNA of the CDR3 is TGTGCCAGCAGCTTAAGCGGGAGGGGAGAGACCCAGTACTTC.

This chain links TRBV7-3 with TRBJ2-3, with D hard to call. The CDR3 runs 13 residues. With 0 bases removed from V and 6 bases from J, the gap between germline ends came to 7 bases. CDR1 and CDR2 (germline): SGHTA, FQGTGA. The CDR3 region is CASSLTAFDTQYF. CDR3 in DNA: TGTGCCAGCAGCTTAACGGCCTTCGATACGCAGTATTTT.

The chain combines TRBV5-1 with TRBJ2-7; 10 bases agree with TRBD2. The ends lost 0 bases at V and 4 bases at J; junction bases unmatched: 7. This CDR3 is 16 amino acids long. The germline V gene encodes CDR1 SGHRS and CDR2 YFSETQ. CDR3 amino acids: CASSLGASGRQYEQYF. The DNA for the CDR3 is TGCGCCAGCAGCTTGGGGGCTAGCGGGAGACAATACGAGCAGTACTTC.

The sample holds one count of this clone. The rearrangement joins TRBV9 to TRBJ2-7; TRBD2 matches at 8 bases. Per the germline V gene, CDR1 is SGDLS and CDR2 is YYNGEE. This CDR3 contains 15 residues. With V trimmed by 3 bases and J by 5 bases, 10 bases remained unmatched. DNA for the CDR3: TGTGCCAGCAGCGCAAGACCGGCGGGAGGCCACGAGCAGTACTTC. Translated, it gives CASSARPAGGHEQYF.

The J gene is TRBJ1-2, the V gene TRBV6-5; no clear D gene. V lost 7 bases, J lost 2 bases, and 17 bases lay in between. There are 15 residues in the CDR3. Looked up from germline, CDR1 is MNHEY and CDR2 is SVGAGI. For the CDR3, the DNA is TGTGCCAGCAACTTACAGCCGGGAGCGAACTATGGCTACACCTTC. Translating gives CASNLQPGANYGYTF.

DNA for the CDR3: TGTGCCAGTAGTCTCGGGTGGGACGAGCAGTACTTC. Amino acids: CASSLGWDEQYF. This chain connects TRBV19 to TRBJ2-7; no definite D call. Looked up from germline, CDR1 is LNHDA and CDR2 is SQIVND (reference sequence). The V end lost 5 bases, the J end lost 5 bases, and 10 bases lay between the germline ends. The CDR3 loop spans 12 amino acids. Supplemented by reference TRBV19 and TRBJ2-7, the full variable domain reads DGGITQSPKYLFRKEGQNVTLSCEQNLNHDAMYWYRQDPGQGLRLIYYSQIVNDFQKGDIAEGYSVSREKKESFPLTVTSAQKNPTAFYLCASSLGWDEQYFGPGTRLTVT.

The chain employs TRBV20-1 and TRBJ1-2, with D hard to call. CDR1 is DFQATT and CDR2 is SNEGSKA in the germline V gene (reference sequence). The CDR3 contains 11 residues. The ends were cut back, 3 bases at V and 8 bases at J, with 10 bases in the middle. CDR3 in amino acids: CSASGPIGYTF. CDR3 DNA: TGCAGTGCTAGCGGACCGATCGGCTACACCTTC.

In nucleotides, the CDR3 is TGTGCCAGTAAAGGGTCTACTAGCGGGAGGTTCGAGACCCAGTACTTC. This translates into CASKGSTSGRFETQYF. This chain links TRBV19 with TRBJ2-5, with 12 bases identical to TRBD2. From germline, CDR1 is LNHDA and CDR2 SQIVND (reference sequence). V shed 7 bases, J shed 5 bases, and the junction held 11 bases outside the gene matches. The CDR3 spans 16 residues.

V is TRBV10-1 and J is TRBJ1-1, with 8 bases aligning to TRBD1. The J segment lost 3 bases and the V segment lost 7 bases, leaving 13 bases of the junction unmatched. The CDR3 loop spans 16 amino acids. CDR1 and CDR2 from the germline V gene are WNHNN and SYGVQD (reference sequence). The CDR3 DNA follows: TGCGCCAGCATTCATATAACAGGGGGGGGCCACACTGAAGCTTTCTTT. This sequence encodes CASIHITGGGHTEAFF.

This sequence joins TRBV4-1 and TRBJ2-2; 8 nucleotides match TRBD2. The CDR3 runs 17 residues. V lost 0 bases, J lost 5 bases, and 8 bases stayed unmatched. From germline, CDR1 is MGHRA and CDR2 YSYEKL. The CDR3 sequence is CASSQDRSGSRTGELFF. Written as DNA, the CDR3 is TGCGCCAGCAGCCAAGATCGGAGCGGGAGTAGGACCGGGGAGCTGTTTTTT.

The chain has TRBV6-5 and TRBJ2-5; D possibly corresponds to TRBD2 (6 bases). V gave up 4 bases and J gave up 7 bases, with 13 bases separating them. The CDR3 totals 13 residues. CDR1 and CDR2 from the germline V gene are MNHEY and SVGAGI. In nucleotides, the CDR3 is TGTGCCAGCAGTTGGCGGGGAGAGATGACCCAGTACTTC. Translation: CASSWRGEMTQYF.

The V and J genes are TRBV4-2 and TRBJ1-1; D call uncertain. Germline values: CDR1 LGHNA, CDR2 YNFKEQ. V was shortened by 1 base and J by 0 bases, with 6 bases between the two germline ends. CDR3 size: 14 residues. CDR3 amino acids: CASSQGVMNTEAFF. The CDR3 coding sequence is TGTGCCAGCAGCCAAGGAGTCATGAACACTGAAGCTTTCTTT.

The CDR3 is CASSLSAGSTEAFF. DNA for the CDR3: TGTGCCAGCAGTTTATCCGCAGGGAGCACTGAAGCTTTCTTT. This sequence joins TRBV27 and TRBJ1-1; D might be TRBD1 (5 bases). This CDR3 is built from 14 residues. Looked up from germline, CDR1 is MNHEY and CDR2 is SMNVEV (reference sequence). The germline V and J ends were trimmed by 0 bases and 4 bases, with 9 bases remaining between them.

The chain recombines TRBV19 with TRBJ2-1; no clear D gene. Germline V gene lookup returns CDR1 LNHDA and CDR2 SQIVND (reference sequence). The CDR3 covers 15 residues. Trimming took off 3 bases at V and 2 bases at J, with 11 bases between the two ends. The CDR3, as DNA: TGTGCCAGTAGTATTTTGCCGGCCGCCTACAATGAGCAGTTCTTC. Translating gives CASSILPAAYNEQFF.

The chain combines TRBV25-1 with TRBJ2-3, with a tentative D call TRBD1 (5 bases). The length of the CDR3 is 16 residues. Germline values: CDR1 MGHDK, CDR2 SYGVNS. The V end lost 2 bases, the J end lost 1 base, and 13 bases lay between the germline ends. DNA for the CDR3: TGTGCCAGCAGTGAACGGGCAGGGTCCGGCACAGATACGCAGTATTTT. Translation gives CASSERAGSGTDTQYF.

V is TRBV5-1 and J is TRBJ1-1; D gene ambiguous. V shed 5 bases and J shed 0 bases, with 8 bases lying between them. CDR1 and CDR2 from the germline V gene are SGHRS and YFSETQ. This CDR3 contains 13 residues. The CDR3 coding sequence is TGCGCCAGCAGTGAGTTCATGAACACTGAAGCTTTCTTT. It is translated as CASSEFMNTEAFF.

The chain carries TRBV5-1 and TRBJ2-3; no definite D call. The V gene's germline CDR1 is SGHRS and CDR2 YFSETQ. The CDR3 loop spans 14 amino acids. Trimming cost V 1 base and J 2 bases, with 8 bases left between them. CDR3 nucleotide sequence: TGCGCCAGCAGCTTGTTGGTCTACACAGATACGCAGTATTTT. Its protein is CASSLLVYTDTQYF.

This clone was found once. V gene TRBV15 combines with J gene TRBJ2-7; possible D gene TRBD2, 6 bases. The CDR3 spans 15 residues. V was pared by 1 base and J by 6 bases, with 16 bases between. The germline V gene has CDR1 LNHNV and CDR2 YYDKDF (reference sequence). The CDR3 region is CATSRGRESLAEQYF. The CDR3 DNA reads TGTGCCACCAGCAGAGGTCGGGAGTCCCTAGCCGAGCAGTACTTC.